This T cell receptor (beta chain) emerged from a study of T cells in Graves' hyperthyroidism and ophthalmopathy. Overall study results and limits: Clonotypes that were expanded in thyroid above 0.001 mostly appeared in blood too.

The TCR beta CDR3 regions underwent amplification using RNA transcripts as the source. A set of HTBI primers served as the primers for a first-round RT-PCR of the TCR CDR3. From the multiplex PCR reads, TCRdb called clonotypes with MiXCR, one entry per CDR3 protein. Here the sample spans about 380,000 distinct CDR3 sequences, 14% being singletons. Reasons for excluding patients were uncontrolled infection, other autoimmune disease, pregnancy or lactation. As concerns this clonotype: The target antigen is unknown. A much more abundant neighbour one base away suggests this may be a read error.

The source is a woman aged 60-75 years with Graves' hyperthyroidism. Source material: blood.

The CDR3 DNA is TGTGCCAGCACGACAAGCAAAAATCAGTGGGTCGATGGCCACACCTTC. Amino acids: CASTTSKNQWVDGHTF. This sequence joins TRBV28 and TRBJ1-2; D remains ambiguous. The CDR3 is 16 residues long. Germline V CDR1 and CDR2: MDHEN, SYDVKM.